This TCR beta chain emerged from a study of T cell responses to AZD1222 COVID-19 vaccine. Study-level points and caveats: Samples come after the peak T cell response, not at day 14. The reported proportion of spike-specific TCRs targeting unmutated variant regions was nearly half. The study found Spike-specific TCR breadth and depth rose after two AZD1222 doses. Mostly white British, mostly female donors; authors suggested clonal diversity may be underestimated.

This clone has only one observation. The antigen is undetermined. Trimming removed 10 bases at V and 3 bases at J, with 16 bases between. This CDR3 has 13 amino acids. Germline CDR1 MNHEY, CDR2 SVGAGI. The repertoire was sequenced with immunoSEQ multiplex PCR; TCRdb's copy has only in-frame clones and lacks some. The table includes more than 150,000 clones, about nine tenths detected once. The V call is TRBV6-5, the J call TRBJ2-7, with D perhaps matching TRBD2 (6 bases). This specimen consisted of peripheral blood, obtained 28 days after the second AZD1222 dose. The TCR sequence derives from an adult who received the AZD1222 COVID-19 vaccine. The chain's CDR3 is CATGRDFDYEQYF. CDR3 bases: TGTGCCACCGGCCGGGACTTCGACTACGAGCAGTACTTC.